The T cell receptor (beta chain) under discussion was sequenced for a study of blood T cell repertoires in COVID-19. Study-level information: The cDNA or gDNA used as material had been derived from T cells, B-cell-depleted T cells, or PBMCs.

Source study methods: Reference gene primer amplification gave estimated nucleated cell counts. Assay: immunoSEQ multiplex PCR; the TCRdb copy retains only in-frame clones and omits some. That table furnishes V, J and clone size, whereas the DNA furnished D and trimming. The sample has roughly 280,000 clones, roughly nine tenths seen once. Looked up from germline, CDR1 is KGHSH and CDR2 is LQKENI. The CDR3 is 16 residues long. The ends lost 1 base at V and 4 bases at J; junction bases unmatched: 8. Sequenced input: PBMCs or T cells enriched from blood (not recorded which). The TCR was taken from a woman aged 45-65 years who had recovered from COVID-19. The chain has TRBV18 and TRBJ1-1; 8 bases map to TRBD1. In DNA, the CDR3 is TGTGCCAGCTCACCACGGGTTGCAGGGGGCGGCACTGAAGCTTTCTTT. Protein sequence: CASSPRVAGGGTEAFF. Looking up the rest from reference TRBV18 and TRBJ1-1 gives the full variable domain: NAGVMQNPRHLVRRRGQEARLRCSPMKGHSHVYWYRQLPEEGLKFMVYLQKENIIDESGMPKERFSAEFPKEGPSILRIQQVVRGDSAAYFCASSPRVAGGGTEAFFGQGTRLTVV.